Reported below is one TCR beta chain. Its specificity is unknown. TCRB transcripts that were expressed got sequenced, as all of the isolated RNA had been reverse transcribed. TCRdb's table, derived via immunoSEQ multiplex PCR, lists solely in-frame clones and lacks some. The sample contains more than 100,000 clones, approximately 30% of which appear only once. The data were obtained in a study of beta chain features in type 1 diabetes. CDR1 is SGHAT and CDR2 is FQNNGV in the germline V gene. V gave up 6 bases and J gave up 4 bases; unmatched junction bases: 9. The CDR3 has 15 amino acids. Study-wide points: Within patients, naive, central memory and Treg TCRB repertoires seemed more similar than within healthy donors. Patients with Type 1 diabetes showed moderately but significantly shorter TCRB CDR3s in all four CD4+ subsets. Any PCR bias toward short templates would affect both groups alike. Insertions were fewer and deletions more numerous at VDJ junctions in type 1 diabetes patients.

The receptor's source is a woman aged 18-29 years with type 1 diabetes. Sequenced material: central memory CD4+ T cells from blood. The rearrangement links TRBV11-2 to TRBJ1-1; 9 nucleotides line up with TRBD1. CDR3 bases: TGTGCCAGCAGTCACGGGACAGGGAGTTCCACTGAAGCTTTCTTT. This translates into CASSHGTGSSTEAFF.